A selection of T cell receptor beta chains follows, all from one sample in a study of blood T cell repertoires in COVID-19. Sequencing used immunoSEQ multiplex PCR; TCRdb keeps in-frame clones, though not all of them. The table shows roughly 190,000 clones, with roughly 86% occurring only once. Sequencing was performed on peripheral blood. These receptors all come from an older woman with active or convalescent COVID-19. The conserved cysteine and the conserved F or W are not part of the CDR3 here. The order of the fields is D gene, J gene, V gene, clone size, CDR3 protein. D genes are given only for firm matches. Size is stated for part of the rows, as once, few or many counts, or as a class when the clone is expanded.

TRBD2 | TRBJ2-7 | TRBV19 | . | ASTGGTSGSYEQY
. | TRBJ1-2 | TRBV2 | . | ASTQLRGYT
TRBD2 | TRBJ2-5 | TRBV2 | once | ASSSGLAGEETQY
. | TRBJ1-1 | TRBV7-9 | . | ASSTGITEAF
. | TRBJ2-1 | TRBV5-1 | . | ASSLGETYNEQF
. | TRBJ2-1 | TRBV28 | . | ASAPLAPGNEQF
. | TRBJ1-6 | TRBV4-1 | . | ASRDGDYNSPLH
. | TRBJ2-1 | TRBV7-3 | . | ASSLVASSYNEQF
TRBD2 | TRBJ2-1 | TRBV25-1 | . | ASRGAGGVSYNEQF
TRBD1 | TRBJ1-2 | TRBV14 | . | ASSQAGGRIGYT
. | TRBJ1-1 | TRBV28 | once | ASRSVPEAF
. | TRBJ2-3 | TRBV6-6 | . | ASSSGIGDTQY
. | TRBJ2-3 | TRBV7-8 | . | ASSFNTRDTDTQY
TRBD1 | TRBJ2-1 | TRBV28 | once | ASKTGPSGEQF
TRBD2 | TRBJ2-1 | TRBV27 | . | ASSSLTSGRIYEQF
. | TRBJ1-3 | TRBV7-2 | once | ASSLDFIRNTIY
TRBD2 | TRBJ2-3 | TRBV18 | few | ASSRASGSVDTQY
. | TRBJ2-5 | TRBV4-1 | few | ASSQALQETQY
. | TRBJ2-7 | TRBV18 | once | ASSPPGRGSYEQY
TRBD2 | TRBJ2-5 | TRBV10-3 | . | AIRASGRAGETQY
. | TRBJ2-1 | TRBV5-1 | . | ASSLDLDLGYNEQF
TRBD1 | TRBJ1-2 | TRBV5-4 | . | ASSHPDRGVYGYT
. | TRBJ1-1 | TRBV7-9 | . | ASSLDGGTEAF
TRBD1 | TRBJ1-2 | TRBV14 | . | ASSQVGQGNYGYT